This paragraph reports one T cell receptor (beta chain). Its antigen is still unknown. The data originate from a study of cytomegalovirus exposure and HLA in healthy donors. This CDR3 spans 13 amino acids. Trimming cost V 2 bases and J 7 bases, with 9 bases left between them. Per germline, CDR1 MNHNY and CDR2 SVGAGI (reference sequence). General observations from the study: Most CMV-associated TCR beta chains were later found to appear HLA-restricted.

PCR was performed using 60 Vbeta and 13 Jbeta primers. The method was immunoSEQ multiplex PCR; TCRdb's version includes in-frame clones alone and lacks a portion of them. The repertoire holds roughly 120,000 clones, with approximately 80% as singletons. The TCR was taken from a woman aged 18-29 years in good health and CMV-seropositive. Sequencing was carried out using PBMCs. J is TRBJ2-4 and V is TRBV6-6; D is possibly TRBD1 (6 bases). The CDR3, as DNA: TGTGCCAGCAGTTACCCGCAGGGGAACATTCAGTACTTC. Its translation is CASSYPQGNIQYF.